The 7 T cell receptor beta chains below were found in one sample sequenced in a study of T cell repertoires in cytomegalovirus infection (dated by TCRdb to about 2019). The instrument given in TCRdb is Illumina HiSeq 1500. Through fastp at Q25 and MiXCR, TCRdb rebuilt clones from the public reads, retaining in-frame beta chains. Rows are combined by CDR3 protein, so each entry shows the most common genes and DNA. The sample table shows 450,000 to 600,000 distinct CDR3 sequences, and 11% are seen once. Around 9.6% of the sample rests with the top ten. The material sequenced was PBMCs. Every receptor here comes from a human donor in good health (CMV status not recorded). Some clones in this sample may be carry-over from other donors' samples.

The chain recombines TRBV7-9 with TRBJ1-1; D call uncertain. V dropped 5 bases and J dropped 4 bases, with 14 bases sitting between them. The CDR3 is 14 amino acids. Germline-derived CDR1 and CDR2 are SEHNR and FQNEAQ (reference sequence). The CDR3 region is CASSPEVKATEAFF. CDR3 in DNA: TGTGCCAGCAGCCCCGAAGTAAAGGCCACTGAAGCTTTCTTT. The full variable domain, with the rest looked up from reference TRBV7-9 and TRBJ1-1, is DTGVSQNPRHKITKRGQNVTFRCDPISEHNRLYWYRQTLGQGPEFLTYFQNEAQLEKSRLLSDRFSAERPKGSFSTLEIQRTEQGDSAMYLCASSPEVKATEAFFGQGTRLTVV.

This clonotype was counted at least ten times. This sequence joins TRBV5-5 and TRBJ2-7; tentative D call: TRBD2 (5 bases). V was pared by 0 bases and J by 0 bases, with 7 bases between. The CDR3 sequence is 14 residues long. The germline V gene has CDR1 SGHKS and CDR2 YYEKEE (reference sequence). Here the CDR3 DNA reads TGTGCCAGCAGCTTGGTAGGACTCTCCTACGAGCAGTACTTC. This sequence encodes CASSLVGLSYEQYF.

The table lists this clonotype with many counts. The chain recombines TRBV10-2 with TRBJ1-2; possible D gene TRBD1, 5 bases. The germline V gene encodes CDR1 WSHSY and CDR2 SAAADI. The CDR3 has 13 amino acids. V lost 3 bases and J lost 3, with 8 bases in between. In DNA form, the CDR3 reads TGCGCCAGCAGTGAAGGGGCAGACTATGGCTACACCTTC. It is translated as CASSEGADYGYTF.

This clonotype was seen ten or more times. Relative to the germline gene, one junction end is altered; a read error may explain this. The CDR3 DNA follows: TGTGCCAGCACTTTAGGGACAGGGGAGTTCAATGAGCAGTTCTTC. It translates to CASTLGTGEFNEQFF. V usage is TRBV12-3 or TRBV12-4 and J usage is TRBJ2-1; 10 bases line up with TRBD1. This CDR3 is 15 amino acids long.

This clonotype was seen ten or more times. This rearrangement joins TRBV14 to TRBJ2-1; D possibly uses TRBD1 or TRBD2 (7 bases each). The CDR3 is made up of 14 amino acids. With 4 bases removed from V and 6 bases from J, the gap between germline ends came to 13 bases. The germline V gene encodes CDR1 SGHDN and CDR2 FVKESK. The CDR3 sequence: CASSPQGGPNEQFF. The CDR3, as DNA: TGTGCCAGCAGCCCCCAGGGGGGGCCCAATGAGCAGTTCTTC. The full variable domain, rest sourced from reference TRBV14 and TRBJ2-1, is EAGVTQFPSHSVIEKGQTVTLRCDPISGHDNLYWYRRVMGKEIKFLLHFVKESKQDESGMPNNRFLAERTGGTYSTLKVQPAELEDSGVYFCASSPQGGPNEQFFGPGTRLTVL.

This clonotype was found a few times. The chain links TRBV29-1 to TRBJ1-1; tentative D call: TRBD1 (5 bases). The germline CDR1 and CDR2 sequences are SQVTM and ANQGSEA. Trimming left V 7 bases short and J 3 bases short, with 15 bases between. CDR3 length: 13 amino acids. DNA for the CDR3: TGCAGCGGTCGGCTTCAGGGAGACACTGAAGCTTTCTTT. Its protein product is CSGRLQGDTEAFF.

This clonotype was recorded many times. The V and J genes are TRBV6-4 and TRBJ1-6; D not resolved. The V gene lost 5 bases and the J gene lost 0 bases, with 8 bases spanning the gap. The germline CDR1 and CDR2 sequences are MRHNA and SNTAGT. The CDR3 loop spans 15 amino acids. The CDR3 region has the DNA TGTGCCAGCAGTAAAGAGAGCTCCTATAATTCACCCCTCCACTTT. Translating it yields CASSKESSYNSPLHF.